Below, 5 T cell receptor beta chains from the same sample are listed, as sequenced in a study of blood T cell repertoires in COVID-19. Sequenced by immunoSEQ multiplex PCR; TCRdb stores in-frame clones only, minus some. The data show under 110,000 clones, with approximately 84% seen just once and 13% to 15% held by the top ten. The sequencing sample was made of peripheral blood. These receptors all stem from a woman aged 55-70 years with acute or convalescent COVID-19.

The chain links TRBV10-3 to TRBJ2-7; 9 bases map to TRBD1. V lost 6 bases to trimming and J lost 0 bases; unmatched junction nucleotides: 3. This CDR3 contains 14 residues. CDR1 is ENHRY and CDR2 is SYGVKD in the germline V gene. CDR3 amino acids: CAIRGTGTSYEQYF. CDR3 sequence (DNA): TGTGCCATCAGGGGGACAGGGACCTCCTACGAGCAGTACTTC.

The chain couples TRBV12-3 or TRBV12-4 to TRBJ2-1; unclear D gene. Trimming took off 6 bases at V and 5 bases at J, with 5 bases between the two ends. There are 11 residues in the CDR3. CDR3 DNA sequence: TGTGCCAGCAGATATAACAATGAGCAGTTCTTC. Protein: CASRYNNEQFF.

The V gene is TRBV28, the J gene TRBJ1-3, with no clear D. The germline V gene has CDR1 MDHEN and CDR2 SYDVKM. The CDR3 extends over 13 amino acids. V was clipped by 7 bases and J by 0 bases, with 7 bases between them. The CDR3 nucleotides read TGTGCCAGCATCCCGAGCTCTGGAAACACCATATATTTT. Translated, it gives CASIPSSGNTIYF. The variable domain in full, completed from reference TRBV28 and TRBJ1-3, reads DVKVTQSSRYLVKRTGEKVFLECVQDMDHENMFWYRQDPGLGLRLIYFSYDVKMKEKGDIPEGYSVSREKKERFSLILESASTNQTSMYLCASIPSSGNTIYFGEGSWLTVV.

The V gene is TRBV6-6, the J gene TRBJ2-1; 8 nucleotides line up with TRBD2. Germline CDR1 is MNHNY and CDR2 is SVGAGI (reference sequence). V was clipped by 6 bases and J by 4 bases; unmatched bases: 8. The CDR3 covers 15 residues. Here the CDR3 reads CASSRPAGEYNEQFF. The CDR3 DNA follows: TGTGCCAGCAGCCGACCAGCGGGGGAATACAATGAGCAGTTCTTC.

J is TRBJ1-5 and V is TRBV19; maybe TRBD1 (5 bases). CDR3 length: 13 amino acids. V gave up 5 bases and J gave up 7 bases, with 12 bases separating them. From germline, CDR1 is LNHDA and CDR2 SQIVND (reference sequence). The chain's CDR3 is CASSSQGGQPQHF. CDR3 nucleotides: TGTGCCAGTAGTTCCCAGGGAGGACAGCCCCAGCATTTT.